These T cell receptor beta chains were read from a single sample in a study of T cell repertoires in cytomegalovirus infection. TCRdb re-called the reads with MiXCR, one entry per CDR3 protein. The sample records under 850,000 distinct CDR3 sequences, 35% to 45% being singletons. The sequencing input was PBMCs. These receptor sequences come from a human donor in good health (CMV status not recorded). Some clones in this sample may be carry-over from other donors' samples. Both conserved end residues are part of each CDR3. D genes are given only for firm matches. Part of the rows lack a size; the others show once, few, many or a class for expanded clones.

D | size | J | V | DNA | CDR3
TRBD1 | few | TRBJ1-1 | TRBV12-3/TRBV12-4 | TGTGCCAGCAGTTTGAAGTCAGGGGGCGGGGGGGACACTGAAGCTTTCTTT | CASSLKSGGGGDTEAFF
TRBD1 | - | TRBJ1-1 | TRBV14 | TGTGCCAGCAAGGCTGCAGGGGGAATCACTGAAGCTTTCTTT | CASKAAGGITEAFF
- | - | TRBJ2-3 | TRBV5-8 | TGTGCCAGCAGCTTGGCCTGGACAGAGACAGATACGCAGTATTTT | CASSLAWTETDTQYF
- | few | TRBJ1-2 | TRBV12-3/TRBV12-4 | TGTGCCAGCAGTCCGGACCAACGCTATGGCTACACCTTC | CASSPDQRYGYTF
- | many | TRBJ1-2 | TRBV28 | TGTGCCAGCAGTTTACCTCCTAACTATGGCTACACCTTC | CASSLPPNYGYTF
- | - | TRBJ1-1 | TRBV30 | TGTGCCTGGACTCCGTCCCCGAACACTGAAGCTTTCTTT | CAWTPSPNTEAFF
TRBD1 | few | TRBJ1-2 | TRBV28 | TGTGCCAGCAGCTACGGGACAGGGTTTGGCTACACCTTC | CASSYGTGFGYTF
TRBD2 | few | TRBJ2-5 | TRBV20-1 | TGCAGTCTAGTCGGACTAGCGACCTTCAGAGGAGGAGAGACCCAGTACTTC | CSLVGLATFRGGETQYF
TRBD2 | few | TRBJ2-4 | TRBV20-1 | TGCAGTGCTAGAGATCAACCGGGACTAGCGGGAGCGGGATTCATTCAGTACTTC | CSARDQPGLAGAGFIQYF
- | few | TRBJ2-2 | TRBV9 | TGTGCCAGCAGCGTAGTAGCAGCGTTAAACACCGGGGAGCTGTTTTTT | CASSVVAALNTGELFF
TRBD2 | - | TRBJ2-5 | TRBV9 | TGTCCCTTATACACAAATTATGGACTAGCGGTCCAAGAGACCCAGTACTTC | CPLYTNYGLAVQETQYF
- | - | TRBJ1-2 | TRBV2 | TGTGCCAGCTCCTCGGACATTGGGGTTAGCTATGGCTACACCTTC | CASSSDIGVSYGYTF
- | - | TRBJ1-5 | TRBV27 | TGTGCCAGCAGTTTGCTGGGAGAGCAGCCCCAGCATTTT | CASSLLGEQPQHF
- | few | TRBJ1-1 | TRBV20-1 | TGCAGTGCTAGAGGCCAGTTGAACACTGAAGCTTTCTTT | CSARGQLNTEAFF
- | few | TRBJ2-7 | TRBV29-1 | TGCAGCGTTGACTCCGGGTCCTACGAGCAGTACTTC | CSVDSGSYEQYF
- | few | TRBJ1-1 | TRBV6-5 | TGTGCCAGCAGTTACCCGGGTGGGGGTGAAGCTTTCTTT | CASSYPGGGEAFF
- | many | TRBJ1-2 | TRBV7-2 | TGTGCCAGCAGCCTGTCCGGGGGTTCTCACTATGGCTACACCTTC | CASSLSGGSHYGYTF
- | few | TRBJ1-5 | TRBV23-1 | TGCGCCAGCACCTCAAAACAGACGCCGACAGGAGAGGACAATCAGCCCCAGCATTTT | CASTSKQTPTGEDNQPQHF
- | - | TRBJ2-7 | TRBV5-4 | TGTGCCTGCAGCTCCTGGCAGAGGGGGAGCGAGCAGTACTTC | CACSSWQRGSEQYF
TRBD2 | - | TRBJ2-1 | TRBV7-3 | TGTGCCAGCAGCGCCGGGACTAGCGCTTACAATGAGCAGTTCTTC | CASSAGTSAYNEQFF
TRBD1 | few | TRBJ2-7 | TRBV28 | TGTGCCAGCAGTTTATGGGTTCCGGATAGCAGGGGGCCCCACGAGCAGTACTTC | CASSLWVPDSRGPHEQYF
- | - | TRBJ1-3 | TRBV5-6 | TGTGCCAGCAGCTTGGTGCGCCTCTCTGGAAACACCATATATTTT | CASSLVRLSGNTIYF
TRBD1 | - | TRBJ1-2 | TRBV27 | TGTGCCAGCAGTTTACACACAGGGGGCTTATCATATGGCTACACCTTC | CASSLHTGGLSYGYTF
- | few | TRBJ1-1 | TRBV6-1 | TGTGCCAGCAGTGAAGCAAGGGGGATCAACACTGAAGCTTTCTTT | CASSEARGINTEAFF
- | few | TRBJ2-3 | TRBV5-4 | TGTGCCAGCAGCTTCGATAGGGGGGGTCGGGGGCCGAAAGCACGAGATACGCAGTATTTT | CASSFDRGGRGPKARDTQYF
TRBD1 | - | TRBJ1-4 | TRBV5-4 | TGTGCCAGCAGCACCGGGACAGGGGGCTTGTATGAAAAACTGTTTTTT | CASSTGTGGLYEKLFF
- | few | TRBJ1-5 | TRBV12-3/TRBV12-4 | TGTGCCAGCAGTTTAACCTCCGGGACTTATAGCAATCAGCCCCAGCATTTT | CASSLTSGTYSNQPQHF
TRBD1 | - | TRBJ1-3 | TRBV20-1 | TGCAGTGCTAGAGACCCCGGGACAGGGATGAACACCATATATTTT | CSARDPGTGMNTIYF
- | - | TRBJ2-4 | TRBV19 | TGTGCCAGTAGTATTCCGGGGGCGGCCAAAAACATTCAGTACTTC | CASSIPGAAKNIQYF
- | - | TRBJ1-3 | TRBV6-2/TRBV6-3 | TGTGCCAGCACCACGGATAGTTGGAACACCATATATTTT | CASTTDSWNTIYF
- | - | TRBJ2-7 | TRBV20-1 | TGCAGTGCTAGCGGGAGCTACTCCTACGAGCAGTACTTC | CSASGSYSYEQYF
- | - | TRBJ1-1 | TRBV4-1 | TGCGCCGGGATCCTCGATTACGCTTTCTTT | CAGILDYAFF
TRBD2 | - | TRBJ2-7 | TRBV6-6 | TGTGCCAGCAGTTCTACTAGCGGGACATACGAGACGTCCTTC | CASSSTSGTYETSF
- | few | TRBJ2-2 | TRBV6-1 | TGTGCCAGCATTCCCGCCCCCGGGGGCACCGGGGAGCTGTTTTTT | CASIPAPGGTGELFF
- | - | TRBJ1-2 | TRBV7-2 | TGTGCCAGCATGAGAGGACAGCGGGGATCTAACTATGGCTCCACCTTC | CASMRGQRGSNYGSTF
TRBD1 | many | TRBJ2-1 | TRBV7-9 | TGTGCCAGCAGCCCCTCGACAGGGGGCCAGGAGCAGTTCTTC | CASSPSTGGQEQFF
- | - | TRBJ2-7 | TRBV28 | TGTGCCAGCAGTCGACCAAACCTCGGACAGCTACGCTACGAGCAGTACTTC | CASSRPNLGQLRYEQYF
- | - | TRBJ2-2 | TRBV5-6 | TGTGCCAGCAGCTTCGTAGGGAACGCCGGGGAGCTGTTTTTT | CASSFVGNAGELFF
TRBD1 | many | TRBJ2-7 | TRBV28 | TGTGCCAGCAGTTTAAGACAGGGCTTCTACGAGCAGTACTTC | CASSLRQGFYEQYF
- | - | TRBJ1-4 | TRBV20-1 | TGCAGTGCGCGTCCGGAGTACTCTGATGAAAAACTGTTTTTT | CSARPEYSDEKLFF
TRBD2 | many | TRBJ2-3 | TRBV7-2 | TGTGCCAGCAGCACCGTGGCTAGCGGAAGCACAGATACGCAGTATTTT | CASSTVASGSTDTQYF
TRBD2 | - | TRBJ2-1 | TRBV5-8 | TGTGCCAGCAGCTTGCGGACTAGCTCCAAAGACTTACTCTCCTACAATGAGCAGTTCTTC | CASSLRTSSKDLLSYNEQFF
TRBD2 | few | TRBJ2-3 | TRBV7-8 | TGTGCCAGCAGCCAAAGTACAGGGGGTGATAGCGGGAGGGCCGGAGATACGCAGTATTTT | CASSQSTGGDSGRAGDTQYF
TRBD1 | - | TRBJ1-2 | TRBV28 | TGTGCCAGCAGTTCCTCCCTACAGGGGAACTATGGCTACACCTTC | CASSSSLQGNYGYTF
TRBD2 | many | TRBJ2-7 | TRBV7-6 | TGTGCCAGCAGCTTAGGGCCGGTAGCGGGGGGACGGGAGCAGTACTTC | CASSLGPVAGGREQYF
- | - | TRBJ2-1 | TRBV19 | TGTGCCAGTAGTTTATCATTGGTACGTGAGCAGTTCTTC | CASSLSLVREQFF
- | - | TRBJ1-2 | TRBV20-1 | TGCAGTTCTAGAGTACCGGGAAGCTATGGCTACACCTTC | CSSRVPGSYGYTF
TRBD1 | few | TRBJ2-7 | TRBV28 | TGTGCCCATTCCTTAAGGGGGCCAAACTACGAGCAGTACTTC | CAHSLRGPNYEQYF
- | few | TRBJ2-3 | TRBV19 | TGTGCCAGTTGGGGACGCCCGGGTAGCACAGATACGCAGTATTTT | CASWGRPGSTDTQYF
TRBD1 | - | TRBJ1-5 | TRBV28 | TGTGCCAGCACCACCTGGGGACAGATCAATCAGCCCGAGCATTTT | CASTTWGQINQPEHF
TRBD1 | - | TRBJ2-5 | TRBV6-8 | TGTGCCAGCAGGCCTGACAGGGGGTCGGTGAAGACCCAGTACTTC | CASRPDRGSVKTQYF
TRBD2 | - | TRBJ2-5 | TRBV7-9 | TGTGCCAGCAGGCCAACTAGCGGGCTCTCCGAGACCCAGTACTTC | CASRPTSGLSETQYF
- | - | TRBJ2-4 | TRBV18 | TGTGCCAGCTCACCAATACGAGGGGGGGGGCCCGGCAAAAACATTCATTACTTC | CASSPIRGGGPGKNIHYF
- | many | TRBJ2-3 | TRBV7-8 | TGTGCCAGCAGCTCTTGGGGAGAGGGCGCAGATACGCAGTATTTT | CASSSWGEGADTQYF
- | - | TRBJ2-3 | TRBV3-1 | TGTGCCAGCAGCCGCGGACACACAGATACGCAGTATTTT | CASSRGHTDTQYF
- | - | TRBJ1-1 | TRBV20-1 | TGCAGTGCTAGACTCTCGTTGGGGTATGAAGCTTTCTTT | CSARLSLGYEAFF
- | - | TRBJ1-1 | TRBV2 | TGTGCCAGCATGAGGTCTCGGCAGGGCGAAGCTTTCTTT | CASMRSRQGEAFF
TRBD1 | few | TRBJ1-4 | TRBV28 | TGTGCCAGCAGTTTGTTTCCCCAGGGGGAGGCTAATGAAAAACTGTTTTTT | CASSLFPQGEANEKLFF